This T cell receptor (beta chain) was retrieved from a study of T cell responses to AZD1222 COVID-19 vaccine. Broader study findings: Following two doses of AZD1222, Spike-specific TCR breadth and depth rose. Only a handful of people who got AZD1222 tested seropositive at baseline.

Concerning this clone itself: What it binds is unknown.

Per germline, CDR1 MNHNY and CDR2 SVGAGI (reference sequence). The J segment lost 0 bases and the V segment lost 5 bases, leaving 11 bases of the junction unmatched. The CDR3 covers 17 residues. Method: immunoSEQ multiplex PCR; TCRdb's copy keeps in-frame clones and lacks some. The table records about 210,000 clones, 92% of them present only once. The clonotype originates from an adult in good health. The V call is TRBV6-6, the J call TRBJ2-7; 9 nucleotides agree with TRBD1. The sample was peripheral blood, taken on day 0 of AZD1222 vaccination. CDR3 sequence (DNA): TGTGCCAGCAGTCCTAGTGGGACAGGGCTCTACTCCTACGAGCAGTACTTC. This codes for CASSPSGTGLYSYEQYF.